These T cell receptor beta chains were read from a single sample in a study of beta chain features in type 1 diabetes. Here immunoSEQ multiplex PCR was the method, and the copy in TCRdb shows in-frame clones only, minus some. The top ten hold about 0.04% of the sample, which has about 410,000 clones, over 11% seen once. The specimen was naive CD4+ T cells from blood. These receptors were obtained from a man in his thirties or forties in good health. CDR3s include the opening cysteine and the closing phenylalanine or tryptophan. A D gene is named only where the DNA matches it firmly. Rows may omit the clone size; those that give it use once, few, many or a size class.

DNA: TGTGCCATCAGTGACGGGAGTGCTGGCTACACCTTC; CDR3: CAISDGSAGYTF; J: TRBJ1-2; D: NA; size: NA; V: TRBV10-3
DNA: TGTGCCAGCAGCCCCCGGACAGCTGGTAATTCACCCCTCCACTTT; CDR3: CASSPRTAGNSPLHF; J: TRBJ1-6; D: NA; size: NA; V: TRBV7-2
DNA: TGTGCCAGCAGCGCTAGCGGGGATACCGGGGAGCTGTTTTTT; CDR3: CASSASGDTGELFF; J: TRBJ2-2; D: TRBD2; size: few; V: TRBV9
DNA: TGTGCCAGCAGCATAAGACAGGGAAGGTTGGATGAGCAGTTCTTC; CDR3: CASSIRQGRLDEQFF; J: TRBJ2-1; D: TRBD1; size: few; V: TRBV7-8
DNA: TGTGCCAGCAGCTTGACTAGCGGGGTTTACGAGCAGTACTTC; CDR3: CASSLTSGVYEQYF; J: TRBJ2-7; D: TRBD2; size: NA; V: TRBV7-2
DNA: TGTGCCATCAGGGTGGGAGGAGAAGAGACCCAGTACTTC; CDR3: CAIRVGGEETQYF; J: TRBJ2-5; D: NA; size: few; V: TRBV10-3
DNA: TGTGCCAGCAGCTTCTCCTCTACTAGCGGGGGGCTGGATGAGCAGTTCTTC; CDR3: CASSFSSTSGGLDEQFF; J: TRBJ2-1; D: TRBD2; size: NA; V: TRBV5-4
DNA: TGTGCCAGCAGCCAAGGGTTACCTTATTTTTACAATGAGCAGTTCTTC; CDR3: CASSQGLPYFYNEQFF; J: TRBJ2-1; D: NA; size: few; V: TRBV14
DNA: TGTGCCATTGGACAGTCGAACACCGGGGAGCTGTTTTTT; CDR3: CAIGQSNTGELFF; J: TRBJ2-2; D: NA; size: few; V: TRBV10-3
DNA: TGTGCCAGCAGCTTAGCTACCTTGGCTAGCGGGATTAGGGTGACCCAGTACTTC; CDR3: CASSLATLASGIRVTQYF; J: TRBJ2-5; D: TRBD2; size: NA; V: TRBV7-6
DNA: TGTGCCAGCAGCGGCCGGAAAAACATTCAGTACTTC; CDR3: CASSGRKNIQYF; J: TRBJ2-4; D: NA; size: many; V: TRBV9
DNA: TGTGCCAGCAGCTCATCTCCACAGGGCATCGAAGCTTTCTTT; CDR3: CASSSSPQGIEAFF; J: TRBJ1-1; D: NA; size: NA; V: TRBV7-2
DNA: TGCGCCAGCAGTCGAACAGGTGCCTACGAGCAGTACTTC; CDR3: CASSRTGAYEQYF; J: TRBJ2-7; D: NA; size: few; V: TRBV5-1
DNA: TGTGCCAGCAGCGGGCCCGTGGGCGAGCAGTTCTTC; CDR3: CASSGPVGEQFF; J: TRBJ2-1; D: NA; size: NA; V: TRBV5-6
DNA: TGTGCCAGCAGCATTTACCGGGACGAAGAGACCCAGTACTTC; CDR3: CASSIYRDEETQYF; J: TRBJ2-5; D: NA; size: few; V: TRBV7-9
DNA: TGTGCCAGATCGGGCTCTGGAAACACCATATATTTT; CDR3: CARSGSGNTIYF; J: TRBJ1-3; D: NA; size: few; V: TRBV7-9
DNA: TGTGCCAGCGGCGTAGAGACTGACGGCTATGGCTACACCTTC; CDR3: CASGVETDGYGYTF; J: TRBJ1-2; D: NA; size: few; V: TRBV9
DNA: TGTGCCAGCAGCAAAGAGGCGGGGACAGTCTTCTACGAGCAGTACTTC; CDR3: CASSKEAGTVFYEQYF; J: TRBJ2-7; D: NA; size: NA; V: TRBV21-1
DNA: TGCAGCGTTTCCCGACTAGCGTCCTCCTACGAGCAGTACTTC; CDR3: CSVSRLASSYEQYF; J: TRBJ2-7; D: TRBD2; size: few; V: TRBV29-1
DNA: TGTGCCAGCAGCTCGGACAGGGTGTTAGATACGCAGTATTTT; CDR3: CASSSDRVLDTQYF; J: TRBJ2-3; D: TRBD1; size: few; V: TRBV7-2
DNA: TGTGCCAGCAAAATCACTGAAGCTTTCTTT; CDR3: CASKITEAFF; J: TRBJ1-1; D: NA; size: NA; V: TRBV2
DNA: TGTGCCAGTAGTATGTGGCGGAATGAGCAGTTCTTC; CDR3: CASSMWRNEQFF; J: TRBJ2-1; D: NA; size: few; V: TRBV19
DNA: TGTGCCAGCAGCCCCGGCTTAGACTTGGCCCGCCGGGATACGCAGTATTTT; CDR3: CASSPGLDLARRDTQYF; J: TRBJ2-3; D: NA; size: NA; V: TRBV5-4
DNA: TGTGCCAGCAGAATCACAGGGCCAAACACTGAAGCTTTCTTT; CDR3: CASRITGPNTEAFF; J: TRBJ1-1; D: NA; size: once; V: TRBV27
DNA: TGCGCCAGCAGCCAAGATCGGACTAGCGGGGGGTATACGCAGTATTTT; CDR3: CASSQDRTSGGYTQYF; J: TRBJ2-3; D: TRBD2; size: NA; V: TRBV4-3
DNA: TGTGCCAGCATGGTCTATGGGGATGAGCAGTTCTTC; CDR3: CASMVYGDEQFF; J: TRBJ2-1; D: NA; size: NA; V: TRBV6-1
DNA: TGTGCCAGCAGCGTATACACAGGGCTGAACACCGGGGAGCTGTTTTTT; CDR3: CASSVYTGLNTGELFF; J: TRBJ2-2; D: NA; size: NA; V: TRBV9